The 11 T cell receptor beta chains below come from one sample, sequenced in a study of cytomegalovirus exposure and HLA in healthy donors. PCR was performed using 60 Vbeta and 13 Jbeta primers. The method was immunoSEQ multiplex PCR; TCRdb's version includes in-frame clones alone and lacks a portion of them. The table lists around 100,000 clones, 79% of them singletons. The specimen was PBMCs. The origin of the receptors is a young woman in good health and CMV-seropositive.

This rearrangement joins TRBV2 to TRBJ2-5, with TRBD2 matching 8 bases. CDR1 is SNHLY and CDR2 is FYNNEI in the germline V gene. The CDR3 spans 16 residues. V gave up 1 base and J gave up 6 bases; unmatched junction bases: 10. Here the CDR3 DNA reads TGTGCCAGCAGTGAAGGTTTCTTTGGGACTAGGCAGACCCAGTACTTC. The encoded protein is CASSEGFFGTRQTQYF.

Only a few counts were recorded for this clone. This rearrangement joins TRBV28 to TRBJ1-2, with D perhaps TRBD1 (6 bases). Germline CDR1 reads MDHEN; CDR2 reads SYDVKM. With 3 bases removed from V and 4 bases from J, the gap between germline ends came to 18 bases. This CDR3 has 16 amino acids. CDR3 nucleotides: TGTGCCAGCAGTTTCCGAGGGACACGGAGTGCCTATGGCTACACCTTC. It codes for CASSFRGTRSAYGYTF.

A few counts support this clone. J is TRBJ2-1 and V is TRBV6-6; no firm D call. The CDR3 runs to 11 residues. V dropped 6 bases and J dropped 7 bases, with 7 bases sitting between them. Germline V gives CDR1 MNHNY, CDR2 SVGAGI (reference sequence). The CDR3 nucleotides are TGTGCCAGCAGCCTACCGAATGAGCAGTTCTTC. This encodes CASSLPNEQFF.

The chain carries TRBV28 and TRBJ1-1, with 8 bases matching TRBD1. The germline gives CDR1 MDHEN, CDR2 SYDVKM. The CDR3 has 16 residues. V dropped 7 bases and J dropped 1; count of bases not matched to a gene: 11. The chain's CDR3 is CASNSPTGGPNTEAFF. CDR3 bases: TGTGCCAGCAACTCCCCAACAGGGGGGCCGAACACTGAAGCTTTCTTT.

The genes are TRBV6-1 and TRBJ1-1, with 9 bases fitting TRBD1. This CDR3 contains 14 residues. Germline V gene lookup returns CDR1 MNHNS and CDR2 SASEGT. J gave up 1 base and V 7 bases, and 4 bases lay outside the gene matches. The CDR3 sequence: CASTRTGANTEAFF. CDR3 DNA sequence: TGTGCCAGCACCCGGACAGGGGCGAACACTGAAGCTTTCTTT.

The V gene is TRBV5-1, the J gene TRBJ2-7; the D is unclear. This CDR3 has 13 residues. V was clipped by 3 bases and J by 2 bases, with 9 bases between them. Germline V gene sequence: CDR1 SGHRS, CDR2 YFSETQ. CDR3 protein: CASSSSETYEQYF. As DNA, the CDR3 is TGCGCCAGCAGCTCGTCGGAGACCTACGAGCAGTACTTC.

Here the CDR3 reads CASSWWTSGREQYF. The CDR3 region has the DNA TGTGCCAGCAGTTGGTGGACTAGCGGGAGAGAGCAGTACTTC. The chain couples TRBV27 to TRBJ2-7; TRBD2 matches at 13 bases. The CDR3 covers 14 residues. The V segment lost 4 bases and the J segment 7 bases; nucleotides outside the gene matches: 4. The germline gives CDR1 MNHEY, CDR2 SMNVEV (reference sequence).

The V gene is TRBV30, the J gene TRBJ2-7, with TRBD1 identical over 8 bases. This CDR3 comprises 15 residues. V dropped 0 bases and J dropped 4; count of bases not matched to a gene: 8. Germline CDR1 reads GTSNPN; CDR2 reads SVGIG (reference sequence). The DNA for the CDR3 is TGTGCCTGGAGTGTCCGCCGCAGGGGGCGTTACGAGCAGTACTTC. It translates to CAWSVRRRGRYEQYF.

V and J are TRBV2 and TRBJ2-2, with 8 bases aligning to TRBD2. CDR3 size: 16 residues. Trimming took 6 bases from V and 1 from J; bases not matched to a gene: 7. Germline values: CDR1 SNHLY, CDR2 FYNNEI. CDR3 coding DNA: TGTGCCAGCAGGAGGGCTAGCGGGCTGAACACCGGGGAGCTGTTTTTT. Its translation: CASRRASGLNTGELFF. Complete variable domain (other parts from reference TRBV2 and TRBJ2-2): EPEVTQTPSHQVTQMGQEVILRCVPISNHLYFYWYRQILGQKVEFLVSFYNNEISEKSEIFDDQFSVERPDGSNFTLKIRSTKLEDSAMYFCASRRASGLNTGELFFGEGSRLTVL.

This clone appeared a few times. The CDR3 sequence: CASSALIGRRGYGYTF. The CDR3 DNA reads TGTGCCAGCAGTGCATTAATAGGACGGAGGGGATATGGCTACACCTTC. This rearrangement joins TRBV28 to TRBJ1-2; tentative D call: TRBD1 (5 bases). Germline V CDR1 and CDR2: MDHEN, SYDVKM. V was pared by 5 bases and J by 5 bases, with 21 bases between. This CDR3 comprises 16 residues.

The chain combines TRBV30 with TRBJ1-1; D is possibly TRBD1 (6 bases). Germline CDR1 GTSNPN, CDR2 SVGIG (reference sequence). V was cut by 0 bases and J by 1 base, with 12 bases left in between. This CDR3 is built from 15 residues. The CDR3 region has the DNA TGTGCCTGGAGTGTCGGGGGGCCGGGGAACACTGAAGCTTTCTTT. Translated, it gives CAWSVGGPGNTEAFF.